The following is a T cell receptor beta chain sequence with its context. Its antigen is still unknown. Genomic DNA from each subset was divided evenly over several immunoSEQ plates. In the sorted-subset replicate PCRs, 150 to 200 ng DNA, roughly 29,000 T cell genomes, was used. This table comes from immunoSEQ multiplex PCR, and its TCRdb copy is limited to in-frame clones, with some not included. The sample lists roughly 2,000,000 clones, just over 90% occurring once. CD45RO-negative CD8 cells positively selected for CCR7 made up the naive population, which excluded terminally differentiated effector memory CD45RA+ cells. This entry comes from a study of shared clonotypes between healthy human individuals. Study conclusions and caveats: Some clonotypes were shared by all four sorted-subset donors, while others were not shared. The non-shared ones had lower generation probabilities than the shared ones.

J gave up 9 bases and V 3 bases, and 12 bases lay outside the gene matches. The CDR3 covers 17 residues. Germline V lookup: CDR1 MNHEY, CDR2 SMNVEV (reference sequence). The sequencing sample was made of naive CD8+ T cells from PBMCs. The chain uses TRBV27 and TRBJ2-1, with TRBD2 matching over 12 bases. The clonotype originates from a man aged 18 to 35 in good health. Some clones in this sample may be carry-over from other donors' samples. The CDR3 DNA follows: TGTGCCAGCAGTTTCCTAGAGACTAGCGGGGGCCCTGGTGAGCAGTTCTTC. It yields the protein CASSFLETSGGPGEQFF.